One sample yielded the 24 T cell receptor beta chains listed below, sequenced in a study of blood T cell repertoires in COVID-19. Only in-frame clones appear in the TCRdb table, and some are missing; sequencing was by immunoSEQ multiplex PCR. Of 110,000 to 150,000 clones in the sample, about 79% were seen once. The sequenced material came from PBMCs or T cells enriched from blood (not recorded which). The receptor set was obtained from a man aged 50-59 years who had recovered from COVID-19.

This clone was picked up one time. The chain combines TRBV9 with TRBJ2-3, with 11 nucleotides matching TRBD2. The CDR3 sequence is 19 residues long. CDR1 is SGDLS, CDR2 YYNGEE, per germline. J was trimmed by 4 bases and V by 0 bases; bases with no gene match: 13. The CDR3 is CASSVELAGVGSRADTQYF. DNA of the CDR3: TGTGCCAGCAGCGTAGAACTAGCGGGGGTCGGGTCTCGGGCAGATACGCAGTATTTT.

The V call is TRBV6-5, the J call TRBJ2-7, with D perhaps TRBD2 (7 bases). In germline, CDR1 is MNHEY, CDR2 SVGAGI. V lost 5 bases and J lost 1, with 12 bases in between. CDR3 size: 14 residues. In DNA form, the CDR3 reads TGTGCCAGCAGTAGGACAGCGGGGTCCTACGAGCAGTACTTC. Protein sequence: CASSRTAGSYEQYF.

V gene TRBV10-3 combines with J gene TRBJ2-1, with 7 positions matching TRBD1. This CDR3 region has 15 residues. CDR1 is ENHRY, CDR2 SYGVKD, per germline. J gave up 3 bases and V 6 bases, and 8 bases lay outside the gene matches. The CDR3 DNA sequence: TGTGCCATCAGCGAGACAGGGCCCAACTACAATGAGCAGTTCTTC. It codes for CAISETGPNYNEQFF.

The V call is TRBV7-2, the J call TRBJ2-3; 7 bases fit TRBD2. With V trimmed by 5 bases and J by 2 bases, 10 bases remained unmatched. CDR3 length: 16 residues. Germline CDR1 and CDR2: SGHTA and FQGNSA. CDR3 region: CASSPQAGLPTDTQYF. In DNA, the CDR3 is TGTGCCAGCAGCCCACAAGCGGGACTTCCCACAGATACGCAGTATTTT.

This chain uses TRBV19 with TRBJ2-2, with 10 positions matching TRBD1. The V segment lost 4 bases and the J segment 3 bases; nucleotides outside the gene matches: 8. Germline V gives CDR1 LNHDA, CDR2 SQIVND (reference sequence). This CDR3 is 17 amino acids long. The CDR3 bases are TGTGCCAGTAGTAGGGGACAGGGGATCGGTCACACCGGGGAGCTGTTTTTT. Translated, it gives CASSRGQGIGHTGELFF.

V usage is TRBV16 and J usage is TRBJ1-6; TRBD1 matches 7 bases. Germline V CDR1 and CDR2: KGHSY, FQNENV. The CDR3 loop spans 15 amino acids. The junction had 2 bases not matched to a gene; V was cut back by 1 base and J by 5 bases. The CDR3 bases are TGTGCCAGCAGCCAATGGGGACAGAATAATTCACCCCTCCACTTT. It codes for CASSQWGQNNSPLHF.

The chain carries TRBV27 and TRBJ1-6; weak D call: TRBD1 (5 bases). The germline CDR1 and CDR2 sequences are MNHEY and SMNVEV (reference sequence). The CDR3 spans 15 residues. The germline V and J ends were trimmed by 1 base and 5 bases, with 9 bases remaining between them. CDR3 sequence (DNA): TGTGCCAGCAGTTTATTCGGGGGTCATAATTCACCCCTCCACTTT. Translated: CASSLFGGHNSPLHF.

This clone was seen a single time. Here the CDR3 reads CASSAEIQGVGETQYF. As DNA, the CDR3 is TGTGCCAGCAGTGCAGAAATACAGGGGGTTGGGGAGACCCAGTACTTC. V is TRBV6-1 and J is TRBJ2-5, with 8 bases identical to TRBD1. The CDR3 is 16 residues long. The J segment lost 5 bases and the V segment lost 4 bases, leaving 12 bases of the junction unmatched. Germline loops: CDR1 MNHNS, CDR2 SASEGT.

Only one count was recorded for this clone. V is TRBV6-5 and J is TRBJ2-7, with TRBD1 matching 8 bases. With V trimmed by 2 bases and J by 1 base, 1 base remained unmatched. The germline V gene encodes CDR1 MNHEY and CDR2 SVGAGI. The CDR3 is 14 amino acids. The CDR3 DNA follows: TGTGCCAGCAGTTACGACAGGGGATCCTACGAGCAGTACTTC. This codes for CASSYDRGSYEQYF.

V gene TRBV12-5 combines with J gene TRBJ1-6, with D tentatively TRBD1 (6 bases). Trimming stripped 6 bases from V and 5 bases from J, with 17 bases between. The CDR3 covers 16 residues. The germline V gene has CDR1 LGHNT and CDR2 FRNRAP. CDR3 protein: CASGPSRQGNNSPLHF. As DNA, the CDR3 is TGTGCTAGTGGCCCCAGTCGGCAGGGGAATAATTCACCCCTCCACTTT. The complete variable domain, with remaining parts taken from reference TRBV12-5 and TRBJ1-6, reads DARVTQTPRHKVTEMGQEVTMRCQPILGHNTVFWYRQTMMQGLELLAYFRNRAPLDDSGMPKDRFSAEMPDATLATLKIQPSEPRDSAVYFCASGPSRQGNNSPLHFGNGTRLTVT.

V gene TRBV7-2 combines with J gene TRBJ2-3, with TRBD2 matching 9 bases. The length of the CDR3 is 18 residues. In germline, CDR1 is SGHTA, CDR2 FQGNSA. Germline trimming cut 2 bases from V and 0 bases from J; bases unmatched to any gene: 9. CDR3 residues: CASSLKRLAVYSTDTQYF. CDR3 nucleotides: TGTGCCAGCAGCTTAAAGCGACTAGCGGTATATAGCACAGATACGCAGTATTTT. Filled out from reference TRBV7-2 and TRBJ2-3, the complete variable domain reads GAGVSQSPSNKVTEKGKDVELRCDPISGHTALYWYRQSLGQGLEFLIYFQGNSAPDKSGLPSDRFSAERTGGSVSTLTIQRTQQEDSAVYLCASSLKRLAVYSTDTQYFGPGTRLTVL.

This clone was observed once. The chain recombines TRBV7-2 with TRBJ2-1, with TRBD2 matching over 11 bases. Germline V gives CDR1 SGHTA, CDR2 FQGNSA. This CDR3 contains 16 residues. With V trimmed by 0 bases and J by 8 bases, 6 bases remained unmatched. DNA for the CDR3: TGTGCCAGCAGCTTAGCGGCTAGCGGGGGGTACCATGAGCAGTTCTTC. Translation: CASSLAASGGYHEQFF.

This clone showed up just once. The chain combines TRBV5-6 with TRBJ1-3; a possible D gene is TRBD1 (5 bases). In germline, CDR1 is SGHDT, CDR2 YYEEEE. Trimming stripped 0 bases from V and 0 bases from J, with 10 bases between. The CDR3 runs 16 residues. The DNA for the CDR3 is TGTGCCAGCAGCTTGGGCCAGGGATTCTCTGGAAACACCATATATTTT. Protein sequence: CASSLGQGFSGNTIYF.

The V call is TRBV19, the J call TRBJ1-6; TRBD1 aligns across 8 bases. Germline V gives CDR1 LNHDA, CDR2 SQIVND (reference sequence). The CDR3 totals 15 residues. V dropped 5 bases and J dropped 7; count of bases not matched to a gene: 7. The CDR3 DNA is TGTGCCAGTAGTCCCCAGACAGGGGACAATTCACCCCTCCACTTT. It codes for CASSPQTGDNSPLHF.

The genes are TRBV14 and TRBJ1-2; weak D call: TRBD1 (5 bases). Germline V gene sequence: CDR1 SGHDN, CDR2 FVKESK. The CDR3 runs 13 residues. The ends were cut back, 5 bases at V and 6 bases at J, with 13 bases in the middle. The CDR3 bases are TGTGCCAGCAGCTTAAGGGGAGGCGATGGCTACACCTTC. Translated, it gives CASSLRGGDGYTF.

The chain employs TRBV5-8 and TRBJ2-1; no firm D call. V was pared by 1 base and J by 10 bases, with 9 bases between. The CDR3 has 12 amino acids. The germline CDR1 and CDR2 sequences are SGHTS and YDEGEE. The CDR3 DNA reads TGTGCCAGCAGCTTGTGGGCAGTCGAGCAGTTCTTC. Translated, it gives CASSLWAVEQFF.

This sequence joins TRBV29-1 and TRBJ2-7, with D possibly TRBD1 on 6 matching bases. The V and J ends lost 7 bases and 6 bases respectively, with 19 bases between them. The germline V gene encodes CDR1 SQVTM and CDR2 ANQGSEA. The CDR3 spans 13 residues. The CDR3 DNA is TGCAGCGCAGGGGCCAGGGACAAAGGCGAGCAGTACTTC. It specifies CSAGARDKGEQYF.

The rearrangement uses TRBV5-1 and TRBJ1-2; the match to TRBD1 covers 7 bases. Per germline, CDR1 SGHRS and CDR2 YFSETQ. This CDR3 is 15 amino acids long. V gave up 2 bases and J gave up 0 bases; unmatched junction bases: 4. CDR3 bases: TGCGCCAGCAGCTTTACCGGGACAGCTAACTATGGCTACACCTTC. Translation gives CASSFTGTANYGYTF.

This chain uses TRBV5-1 with TRBJ2-7, with no clear D. Trimming removed 4 bases from V and 6 bases from J, with 17 bases in between. This CDR3 is 14 amino acids long. Germline loops: CDR1 SGHRS, CDR2 YFSETQ. The CDR3 sequence: CASSPSPRLGEQYF. The CDR3 DNA reads as TGCGCCAGCAGCCCGAGTCCCCGTCTAGGCGAGCAGTACTTC.

CDR3 sequence (DNA): TGTGCCAGCAGCCCCCAAGGGACAGGCATTACCTATGGCTACACCTTC. Amino acids: CASSPQGTGITYGYTF. V gene TRBV4-2 combines with J gene TRBJ1-2; 8 nucleotides match TRBD1. Germline lookup yields CDR1 LGHNA and CDR2 YNFKEQ. The CDR3 totals 16 residues. After removal of 4 bases from V and 4 bases from J, the junction contained 11 bases not matched to a gene.

V gene TRBV29-1 combines with J gene TRBJ2-3; a possible D gene is TRBD1 (6 bases). The CDR3 has 14 amino acids. The V end lost 3 bases, the J end lost 5 bases, and 15 bases lay between the germline ends. CDR1 and CDR2 from the germline V gene are SQVTM and ANQGSEA. The CDR3 region is CSVDSSGVRDTQYF. CDR3 coding DNA: TGCAGCGTTGATAGCTCAGGGGTTCGAGATACGCAGTATTTT.

J is TRBJ1-4 and V is TRBV3-1 (or the pseudogene TRBV3-2); TRBD1 matches at 7 bases. This CDR3 is built from 15 residues. V shed 2 bases and J 3 bases; nucleotides not matched to a gene: 3. In germline, CDR1 is LGHDT, CDR2 YNNKEL (reference sequence). Here the CDR3 reads CASSQYRGANEKLFF. The DNA of the CDR3 is TGTGCCAGCAGCCAATACAGGGGCGCTAATGAAAAACTGTTTTTT.

The rearrangement links TRBV23-1 to TRBJ1-3; a possible D gene is TRBD1 (6 bases). TRBV23-1 carries the ORF label, with uncertain function. The CDR3 spans 16 residues. Trimming took 1 base from V and 0 from J, leaving 10 bases between them. For the CDR3, the DNA is TGCGCCAGCAGTCAATGTAACAGGGTCTCTGGAAACACCATATATTTT. Amino acid sequence: CASSQCNRVSGNTIYF.

This chain connects TRBV5-1 to TRBJ2-1, with TRBD1 matching 9 bases. CDR3 length equals 14 residues. Per the germline V gene, CDR1 is SGHRS and CDR2 is YFSETQ. Trimming at V came to 4 bases and at J to 5 bases, leaving 4 bases not matched to a gene. Written as DNA, the CDR3 is TGCGCCAGCAGCGGGGGGACAGGGAACAATGAGCAGTTCTTC. It encodes CASSGGTGNNEQFF. The full variable domain, its missing parts supplied by reference TRBV5-1 and TRBJ2-1, is KAGVTQTPRYLIKTRGQQVTLSCSPISGHRSVSWYQQTPGQGLQFLFEYFSETQRNKGNFPGRFSGRQFSNSRSEMNVSTLELGDSALYLCASSGGTGNNEQFFGPGTRLTVL.